The rows below give T cell receptor beta chains drawn from one sample of a study of control samples from healthy donors and cancer patients. Profiled with immunoSEQ multiplex PCR; TCRdb holds only in-frame clones, not every one. The sample records fewer than 200,000 clones, about 92% being singletons. The sample was blood. The receptors shown here come from a man younger than 40 in good health. CDR3s include the opening cysteine and the closing phenylalanine or tryptophan. The D gene is left open where the match is weak. Where a row states a size, it is once, few, many or the class of an expanded clone; other rows omit it.

>TRBV27|.|TRBD2|TRBJ2-3
TGTGCCAGCAGTTTACGTCCTAGCGGGGACACAGATACGCAGTATTTT
CASSLRPSGDTDTQYF
>TRBV30|.|.|TRBJ1-1
TGTGCCTGGTCCGCGGACACTGAAGCTTTCTTT
CAWSADTEAFF
>TRBV6-2/TRBV6-3|.|TRBD1|TRBJ1-1
TGTGCCAGCAGTAATCCGGGACAGGGGGCGCGGGAAGCTTTCTTT
CASSNPGQGAREAFF
>TRBV4-1|.|.|TRBJ2-3
TGCGCCAACTCCGCCAGGGGATACACAGATACGCAGTATTTT
CANSARGYTDTQYF
>TRBV12-5|.|.|TRBJ2-2
TGTGCTAGTGGTCCGTCGGGCGGGGAGCTGTTTTTT
CASGPSGGELFF
>TRBV3-1/TRBV3-2|.|TRBD2|TRBJ2-1
TGTGCCAGCAGCCAAGACTTAATCACTAGCGCCTCCTACAATGAGCAGTTCTTC
CASSQDLITSASYNEQFF
>TRBV7-9|.|TRBD2|TRBJ2-5
TGTGCCAGCAGTCCCAGCGGGGGGGGATTGGAGACCCAGTACTTC
CASSPSGGGLETQYF
>TRBV3-1/TRBV3-2|.|TRBD1|TRBJ1-2
TGTGCCAGCAGCCAAATTAGGGACAGGGGGGTCTATGGCTACACCTTC
CASSQIRDRGVYGYTF
>TRBV9|.|.|TRBJ1-6
TGTGCCAGCAGCGACCCTCGGGGGAATAATTCACCCCTCCACTTT
CASSDPRGNNSPLHF
>TRBV30|.|TRBD1|TRBJ1-2
TGTGCCTGGAGTGACGACAGGGTCTATGGCTACACCTTC
CAWSDDRVYGYTF
>TRBV6-5|.|.|TRBJ2-1
TGTGCCAGCAGTTACTCGACGAGGAATGAGCAGTTCTTC
CASSYSTRNEQFF
>TRBV5-1|.|TRBD1|TRBJ1-4
TGCGCCAGCAGCCATCCGGGACAGGAGGGAGAAAAACTGTTTTTT
CASSHPGQEGEKLFF
>TRBV3-1/TRBV3-2|.|.|TRBJ2-5
TGTGCCAGCAGCCAATTACAACCCAGCAGGGGGACCCAGTACTTC
CASSQLQPSRGTQYF
>TRBV24-1|.|.|TRBJ1-5
TGTGCCACCCCGGAGCGGTCGGGCAATCAGCCCCAGCATTTT
CATPERSGNQPQHF
>TRBV10-3|.|.|TRBJ1-2
TGTGCCATCAGCCCCGCAAAGGCAGGCTATGGCTACACCTTC
CAISPAKAGYGYTF
>TRBV6-1|.|.|TRBJ2-6
TGTGCCAGCAGTGAATGGGCGGGAAGGGCTGGGGCCAACGTCCTGACTTTC
CASSEWAGRAGANVLTF
>TRBV4-2|.|.|TRBJ2-3
TGTGCCAGCAGCCAGGCCATGGATACGCAGTATTTT
CASSQAMDTQYF
>TRBV4-1|.|TRBD1|TRBJ1-2
TGCGCCAGCAGCCAAGGGACAGGGGGCAGCTATGGCTACACCTTC
CASSQGTGGSYGYTF
>TRBV29-1|.|TRBD2|TRBJ2-1
TGCAGCGTTGAAGATCGCGGGGGGAACAATGAGCAGTTCTTC
CSVEDRGGNNEQFF
>TRBV27|.|TRBD1|TRBJ1-1
TGTGCCAGCAGCCCGGGACAGTCTGAAGCTTTCTTT
CASSPGQSEAFF
>TRBV2|.|.|TRBJ2-7
TGTGCCAGCCAACGGGGATCAGGGGGGACCTACGAGCAGTACTTC
CASQRGSGGTYEQYF
>TRBV3-1/TRBV3-2|.|TRBD2|TRBJ2-3
TGTGCCAGCAGCCAAGGGCAAGTTCTAGCGGGGCTCACAGATACGCAGTATTTT
CASSQGQVLAGLTDTQYF
>TRBV6-6|.|TRBD2|TRBJ2-3
TGTGCCAGCGGTAGCGGGGGGGCCACAGATACGCAGTATTTT
CASGSGGATDTQYF
>TRBV7-2|.|.|TRBJ2-1
TGTGCCAGCAGCTTTTCATTTGGACAGCCAAACAATGAGCAGTTCTTC
CASSFSFGQPNNEQFF
>TRBV7-2|once|.|TRBJ2-3
TGTGCCAGCAGCTTAATGATCACAGATACGCAGTATTTT
CASSLMITDTQYF
>TRBV9|.|TRBD2|TRBJ2-7
TGTGCCAGCAGACAGAGTTTAGCGGGGGCCCCCTACGAGCAGTACTTC
CASRQSLAGAPYEQYF
>TRBV4-2|once|.|TRBJ2-1
TGTGCCAGCAGCCAAGACAGGGGTACCTACAATGAGCAGTTCTTC
CASSQDRGTYNEQFF
>TRBV2|.|.|TRBJ2-1
TGTGCCAGCAGGGGGGCGTCGAGCTCCTACAATGAGCAGTTCTTC
CASRGASSSYNEQFF
>TRBV11-2|.|TRBD1|TRBJ2-5
TGTGCCAGCAGCTTATATGGGACAGCGTACCAAGAGACCCAGTACTTC
CASSLYGTAYQETQYF
>TRBV4-1|.|.|TRBJ2-7
TGCGCCAGCAGCCAAGATGGGGAGTGGGGGCAGTACTTC
CASSQDGEWGQYF
>TRBV9|.|.|TRBJ2-5
TGTGCCAGCAGCGCTGAGACCCAGTACTTC
CASSAETQYF
>TRBV18|.|.|TRBJ1-5
TGTGCCAGCTCCCCCTCGGGGGGGGGTCAGCCCCAGCATTTT
CASSPSGGGQPQHF
>TRBV6-5|.|.|TRBJ2-3
TGTGCCACAGGGGCGAAAGGGGCAGATACGCAGTATTTT
CATGAKGADTQYF
>TRBV6-1|.|TRBD1|TRBJ2-6
TGTGCCAGCAGTGAAACAGGGGCCTCTGGGGCCAACGTCCTGACTTTC
CASSETGASGANVLTF
>TRBV7-2|.|.|TRBJ2-1
TGTGCCAGCAGCTTAGAGGTAGGCTCCTACAATGAGCAGTTCTTC
CASSLEVGSYNEQFF
>TRBV24-1|.|TRBD2|TRBJ2-5
TGTGCCACCAGTGATCTCCGCTGGACTAGCGGGGGGAAAGAGACCCAGTACTTC
CATSDLRWTSGGKETQYF
>TRBV5-1|once|.|TRBJ2-5
TGCGCCAGCAGCTTACCTCGCGGGCTCCAAGAGACCCAGTACTTC
CASSLPRGLQETQYF
>TRBV9|.|.|TRBJ2-6
TGTGCCAGCAGCGCTCAGGGTTCTGGGGCCAACGTCCTGACTTTC
CASSAQGSGANVLTF
>TRBV4-3|.|.|TRBJ1-5
TGCGCCAGCAGCCAAGACACAAGCAATCAGCCCCAGCATTTT
CASSQDTSNQPQHF
>TRBV15|.|TRBD1|TRBJ2-1
TGTGCCACCAGCAGAGTAGACAGGGGTAGGTCCTACAATGAGCAGTTCTTC
CATSRVDRGRSYNEQFF
>TRBV2|.|TRBD1|TRBJ2-3
TGTGCCAGCAGCGGACAGGGATACGCATCAGATACGCAGTATTTT
CASSGQGYASDTQYF
>TRBV29-1|.|.|TRBJ1-1
TGCAGCGTCCTTAAGGGGCCTGAAGCTTTCTTT
CSVLKGPEAFF
>TRBV9|.|.|TRBJ1-4
TGTGCCAGCAGCACCATCTCGGACAGAAGGGGAAAACTGTTTTTT
CASSTISDRRGKLFF
>TRBV12-3/TRBV12-4|.|.|TRBJ1-3
TGTGCCAGCAAAGACACGTCCGGAAACACCATATATTTT
CASKDTSGNTIYF
>TRBV5-5|.|.|TRBJ2-5
TGTGCCAGCAGCTTTGGGCCAACTAGTGAAGGGGCCCAGTACTTC
CASSFGPTSEGAQYF
>TRBV5-1|.|.|TRBJ1-2
TGCGCCAGCAGCTTGGGTGACGGTCTCTATGGCTACACCTTC
CASSLGDGLYGYTF